These 17 T cell receptor beta chains came from one sample sequenced in a study of identical twins. MiXCR, applied by TCRdb to the 5' RACE reads, yields one record per CDR3 protein. Here the sample spans some 1,700,000 distinct CDR3 sequences, about 30% being singletons. Sequenced input: cord blood. The receptors come from a newborn girl in good health.

The J gene is TRBJ2-5, the V gene TRBV4-2; either TRBD1 or TRBD2 may fit D (6 bases each). Trimming took off 0 bases at V and 4 bases at J, with 15 bases between the two ends. There are 16 residues in the CDR3. In germline, CDR1 is LGHNA, CDR2 YNFKEQ. In DNA, the CDR3 is TGTGCCAGCAGCCAAGATTCGTGGGGGGCTTTAGAGACCCAGTACTTC. This sequence encodes CASSQDSWGALETQYF.

The chain recombines TRBV27 with TRBJ1-2, with D perhaps TRBD1 (6 bases). From germline, CDR1 is MNHEY and CDR2 SMNVEV (reference sequence). The CDR3 consists of 15 residues. Trimming left V 2 bases short and J 4 bases short, with 14 bases between. CDR3 region: CASSLTGSNSYGYTF. CDR3 DNA: TGTGCCAGCAGTTTAACAGGGAGTAATTCCTATGGCTACACCTTC.

The genes are TRBV12-3 or TRBV12-4 and TRBJ1-3; D is undetermined. The CDR3 consists of 17 residues. V was cut by 1 base and J by 0 bases, with 13 bases left in between. CDR3 in DNA: TGTGCCAGCAGTTTAGGCGGCACCCATCCCTCTGGAAACACCATATATTTT. Protein: CASSLGGTHPSGNTIYF.

This chain uses TRBV5-6 with TRBJ2-7, with D unresolved. The CDR3 has 14 amino acids. Per germline, CDR1 SGHDT and CDR2 YYEEEE. V lost 5 bases and J 3 bases, leaving 15 bases between the germline ends. This CDR3 reads CASSTGGPFYEQYF. The DNA for the CDR3 is TGTGCCAGCAGTACCGGTGGACCGTTCTACGAGCAGTACTTC. Complete variable domain (other parts from reference TRBV5-6 and TRBJ2-7): DAGVTQSPTHLIKTRGQQVTLRCSPKSGHDTVSWYQQALGQGPQFIFQYYEEEERQRGNFPDRFSGHQFPNYSSELNVNALLLGDSALYLCASSTGGPFYEQYFGPGTRLTVT.

This clonotype has a handful of counts. This chain links TRBV28 with TRBJ2-1; a possible D gene is TRBD1 (7 bases). The germline V and J ends were trimmed by 6 bases and 4 bases, with 13 bases remaining between them. The CDR3 covers 14 residues. The germline CDR1 and CDR2 sequences are MDHEN and SYDVKM. CDR3 nucleotide sequence: TGTGCCAGCAGGTCAGGGGGGTCGTACAATGAGCAGTTCTTC. It codes for CASRSGGSYNEQFF.

This clonotype appeared a few times. The rearrangement uses TRBV28 and TRBJ2-2; TRBD2 is a possible D gene (6 bases). This CDR3 region has 14 residues. The ends were cut back, 11 bases at V and 7 bases at J, with 20 bases in the middle. CDR1 MDHEN and CDR2 SYDVKM come from the germline V gene. CDR3 DNA sequence: TGTGCCGTAGGACAACGACTAGACGGCGGGGAGCTGTTTTTT. This translates into CAVGQRLDGGELFF.

This clonotype has a handful of counts. The chain links TRBV6-1 to TRBJ2-7; 10 bases fit TRBD2. With V trimmed by 8 bases and J by 3 bases, 10 bases remained unmatched. Germline CDR1 is MNHNS and CDR2 is SASEGT. This CDR3 comprises 15 residues. This CDR3 reads CASGLSGGAVYEQYF. The CDR3, as DNA: TGTGCCAGCGGCCTAAGCGGGGGGGCCGTCTACGAGCAGTACTTC.

The table lists this clonotype with a few counts. The chain links TRBV2 to TRBJ2-2, with 7 bases aligning to TRBD1. Per the germline V gene, CDR1 is SNHLY and CDR2 is FYNNEI. The CDR3 contains 16 residues. V trimming: 2 bases; J trimming: 6 bases; junction bases outside the gene matches: 9. Here the CDR3 DNA reads TGTGCCAGCAGTGAATTCCCAACAGGGGCGGCCGGGGAGCTGTTTTTT. It codes for CASSEFPTGAAGELFF.

The chain has TRBV20-1 and TRBJ2-1, with D unclear. Germline V CDR1 and CDR2: DFQATT, SNEGSKA (reference sequence). V lost 0 bases to trimming and J lost 6 bases, with 9 bases between them. This CDR3 spans 13 amino acids. CDR3 sequence reads: CSARDVAANEQFF. The CDR3 nucleotides read TGCAGTGCTAGAGATGTTGCAGCCAATGAGCAGTTCTTC.

This clonotype was counted many times. The chain is built from TRBV12-3 or TRBV12-4 and TRBJ2-5, with D tentatively TRBD2 (5 bases). V lost 2 bases, J lost 1 base, and 14 bases lay in between. CDR3 length: 16 amino acids. The CDR3 coding sequence is TGTGCCAGCAGTTTATCGTCCCTCGGGATCCAAGAGACCCAGTACTTC. Protein: CASSLSSLGIQETQYF.

This clonotype was detected only a few times. The rearrangement uses TRBV24-1 and TRBJ1-5; 7 positions agree with TRBD1. This CDR3 is built from 14 residues. Trimming removed 7 bases from V and 2 bases from J; junction bases left unmatched: 4. Germline V gene lookup returns CDR1 KGHDR and CDR2 SFDVKD. CDR3: CATSQTGGNQPQHF. The CDR3 DNA reads TGTGCCACCAGCCAAACAGGGGGCAATCAGCCCCAGCATTTT.

This rearrangement joins TRBV6-5 to TRBJ2-5, with D possibly being TRBD1 (6 bases). Germline CDR1 and CDR2: MNHEY and SVGAGI. The CDR3 runs to 16 residues. V was cut by 0 bases and J by 5 bases, with 16 bases left in between. In DNA, the CDR3 is TGTGCCAGCAGTTACTCGTCTCCCCCTAGGGGGGAGACCCAGTACTTC. Translated: CASSYSSPPRGETQYF.

V and J are TRBV10-2 and TRBJ2-5; TRBD1 or TRBD2 may be the D gene (6 bases each). The V end was cut by 10 bases, the J end by 2 bases, with 14 bases between. Looked up from germline, CDR1 is WSHSY and CDR2 is SAAADI. The CDR3 contains 13 residues. The CDR3 spells CAINRRGQETQYF. CDR3 bases: TGCGCCATCAATCGGAGGGGGCAAGAGACCCAGTACTTC.

The chain combines TRBV24-1 with TRBJ2-3, with 7 bases aligning to TRBD1. CDR3 length: 13 amino acids. The ends lost 6 bases at V and 3 bases at J; junction bases unmatched: 2. CDR1 is KGHDR and CDR2 is SFDVKD in the germline V gene. Written as DNA, the CDR3 is TGTGCCACCAGTTTGGACAGGACAGATACGCAGTATTTT. Its protein product is CATSLDRTDTQYF.

This clonotype has just a few counts. V usage is TRBV20-1 and J usage is TRBJ2-1; 12 nucleotides align to TRBD1. CDR1 DFQATT and CDR2 SNEGSKA come from the germline V gene (reference sequence). There are 16 residues in the CDR3. The CDR3 protein is CSAPGQGARVWNEQFF. For the CDR3, the DNA is TGCAGCGCTCCGGGACAGGGGGCGCGGGTGTGGAATGAGCAGTTCTTC.

This clonotype was seen only a few times. The chain is built from TRBV13 and TRBJ1-3, with a possible D match to TRBD1 (5 bases). Deletions cut 5 bases from V and 0 bases from J, with 11 bases between. The CDR3 runs 15 residues. CDR1 and CDR2 from the germline V gene are PRHDT and FYEKMQ (reference sequence). The CDR3 DNA reads as TGTGCCAGCAGCCCGGGACTGAGCTCTGGAAACACCATATATTTT. This sequence encodes CASSPGLSSGNTIYF.

This clonotype was counted only a few times. V is TRBV6-1 and J is TRBJ2-1, with 10 bases matching TRBD1. Germline trimming cut 4 bases from V and 3 bases from J; bases unmatched to any gene: 6. The germline CDR1 and CDR2 sequences are MNHNS and SASEGT. The CDR3 runs to 16 residues. The DNA for the CDR3 is TGTGCCAGCAGTGCCCTGGGACAGGGGATCTACAATGAGCAGTTCTTC. It codes for CASSALGQGIYNEQFF.